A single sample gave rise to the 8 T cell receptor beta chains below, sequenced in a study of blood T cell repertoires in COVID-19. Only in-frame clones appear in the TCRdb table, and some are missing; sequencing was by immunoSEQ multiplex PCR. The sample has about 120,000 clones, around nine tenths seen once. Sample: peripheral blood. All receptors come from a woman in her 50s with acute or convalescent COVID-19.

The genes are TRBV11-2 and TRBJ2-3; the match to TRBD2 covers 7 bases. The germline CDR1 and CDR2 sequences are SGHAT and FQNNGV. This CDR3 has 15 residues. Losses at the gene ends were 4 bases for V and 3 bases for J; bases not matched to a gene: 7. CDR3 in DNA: TGTGCCAGCAGCTCCACAGCGGGGAAAACAGATACGCAGTATTTT. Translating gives CASSSTAGKTDTQYF.

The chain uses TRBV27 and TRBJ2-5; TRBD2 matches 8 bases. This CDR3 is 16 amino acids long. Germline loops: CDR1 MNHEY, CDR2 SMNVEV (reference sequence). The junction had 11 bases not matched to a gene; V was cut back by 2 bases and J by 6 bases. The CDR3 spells CASSLVAGGRGKTQYF. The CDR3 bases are TGTGCCAGCAGTTTAGTTGCGGGGGGCAGGGGCAAGACCCAGTACTTC.

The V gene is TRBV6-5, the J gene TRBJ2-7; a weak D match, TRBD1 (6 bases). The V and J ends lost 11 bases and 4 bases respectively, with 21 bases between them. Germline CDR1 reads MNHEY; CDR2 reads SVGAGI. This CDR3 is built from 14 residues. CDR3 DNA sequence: TGTGCCGAACAACGGGCCTTGGGGGCATACGAGCAGTACTTC. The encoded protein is CAEQRALGAYEQYF.

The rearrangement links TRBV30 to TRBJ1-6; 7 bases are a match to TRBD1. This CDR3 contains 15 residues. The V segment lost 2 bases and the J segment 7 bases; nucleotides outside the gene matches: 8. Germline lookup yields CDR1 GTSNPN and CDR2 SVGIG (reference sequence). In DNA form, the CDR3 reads TGTGCCTGGAGTCTGGACAGGTCTAGGAATTCACCCCTCCACTTT. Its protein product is CAWSLDRSRNSPLHF.

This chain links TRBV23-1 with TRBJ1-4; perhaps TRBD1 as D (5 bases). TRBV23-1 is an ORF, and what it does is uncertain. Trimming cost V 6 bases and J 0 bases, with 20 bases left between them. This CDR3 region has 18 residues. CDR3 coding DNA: TGCGCCAGCAGGTTAGGGCGCAGGGACTCCCCAACTAATGAAAAACTGTTTTTT. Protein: CASRLGRRDSPTNEKLFF.

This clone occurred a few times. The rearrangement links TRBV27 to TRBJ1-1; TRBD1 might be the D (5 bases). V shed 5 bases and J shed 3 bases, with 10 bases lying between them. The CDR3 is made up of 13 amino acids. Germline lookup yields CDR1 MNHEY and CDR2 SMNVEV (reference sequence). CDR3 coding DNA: TGTGCCAGCAGTCCTGACAGCCACACTGAAGCTTTCTTT. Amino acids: CASSPDSHTEAFF.

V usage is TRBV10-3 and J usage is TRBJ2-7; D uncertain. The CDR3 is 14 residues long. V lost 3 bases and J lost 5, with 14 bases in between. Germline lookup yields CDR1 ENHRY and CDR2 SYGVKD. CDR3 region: CAISEPLLYHEQYF. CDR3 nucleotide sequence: TGTGCCATCAGTGAACCCCTACTTTACCACGAGCAGTACTTC.

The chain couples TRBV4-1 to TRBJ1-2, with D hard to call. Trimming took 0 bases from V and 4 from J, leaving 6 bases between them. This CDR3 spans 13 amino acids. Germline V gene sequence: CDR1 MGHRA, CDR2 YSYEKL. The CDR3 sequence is CASSQDNSYGYTF. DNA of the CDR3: TGCGCCAGCAGCCAAGATAACAGCTATGGCTACACCTTC.